The 23 T cell receptor beta chains below come from one sample, sequenced in a study of blood T cells in healthy people across ages (dated by TCRdb to between 2014 and 2016). Library preparation employed 5' RACE. The sequencing machine was an Illumina HiSeq 2500. The second PCR ran for about 6 to 11 cycles and used a J-beta primer mix along with a sample-barcoded 5' primer. TCRdb handled the public reads itself, with Q25 trimming in fastp and clone calling in MiXCR, and kept productive beta chains. Rows are combined by CDR3 protein, so each entry shows the most common genes and DNA. This sample gives roughly 1,700,000 distinct CDR3 sequences in total; roughly 28% of them show up just once. The top ten constitute 7% to 9% of the sample. Input material: blood. These receptors came from a woman aged 25 to 39 in good health.

The chain couples TRBV29-1 to TRBJ2-1; TRBD2 matches at 13 bases. CDR3 length equals 14 residues. Unmatched junction bases numbered 7, after V lost 7 bases and J lost 7 bases. The V gene's germline CDR1 is SQVTM and CDR2 ANQGSEA. The CDR3 DNA sequence: TGCAGCGGCAGGACTAGCGGGGGAGGTAATGAGCAGTTCTTC. It codes for CSGRTSGGGNEQFF.

Concerning this clonotype: This may arise from a read error, as a much more abundant clone is one base away. The chain has TRBV12-3 or TRBV12-4 and TRBJ2-7, with TRBD1 matching over 8 bases. Unmatched junction bases numbered 18, after V lost 7 bases and J lost 10 bases. The CDR3 has 15 residues. Written as DNA, the CDR3 is TGTGCCAGCACTATAAGAGGTCAGGGGGCAGAGGCCCAGTACTTC. Encoded protein: CASTIRGQGAEAQYF.

This clonotype was seen many times. CDR3 bases: TGTGCCATCAGTGACGGCCCGGTCAATGAGCAGTTCTTC. Translated: CAISDGPVNEQFF. This sequence joins TRBV10-3 and TRBJ2-1, with unresolved D. Germline values: CDR1 ENHRY, CDR2 SYGVKD. The CDR3 length is 13 residues. Trimming left V 3 bases short and J 6 bases short, with 9 bases between.

This clonotype showed up just a few times. The chain couples TRBV2 to TRBJ1-2; D might be TRBD1 (5 bases). CDR1 SNHLY and CDR2 FYNNEI come from the germline V gene. The CDR3 runs to 14 residues. The V end was cut by 6 bases, the J end by 4 bases, with 15 bases between. This chain's CDR3 is CASSAQGVIYGYTF. The CDR3 bases are TGTGCCAGCAGCGCCCAGGGAGTTATCTATGGCTACACCTTC.

This clonotype was detected a few times. The rearrangement uses TRBV29-1 and TRBJ2-7, with TRBD2 matching over 8 bases. Germline V gene lookup returns CDR1 SQVTM and CDR2 ANQGSEA. CDR3 length: 14 amino acids. Unmatched junction bases numbered 8, after V lost 5 bases and J lost 2 bases. CDR3: CSVYSGALTYEQYF. CDR3 nucleotide sequence: TGCAGCGTTTATAGCGGGGCACTCACCTACGAGCAGTACTTC.

In the case of this clonotype: A junction boundary mismatches the germline segment, possibly from a read error. The V call is TRBV5-5, the J call TRBJ2-6; TRBD2 aligns across 11 bases. The germline V gene has CDR1 SGHKS and CDR2 YYEKEE (reference sequence). This CDR3 spans 19 amino acids. The CDR3 nucleotides read TGTGCCAGCAGCTTGGCGGTTAGCGGGGGGGCCTCTGGGGCCAACGTCCGGACTTTC. This sequence encodes CASSLAVSGGASGANVRTF.

This clonotype was picked up a small number of times. This sequence joins TRBV15 and TRBJ2-1; the D is unclear. The CDR3 is 13 residues long. CDR1 LNHNV and CDR2 YYDKDF come from the germline V gene (reference sequence). V dropped 0 bases and J dropped 13 bases, with 13 bases sitting between them. CDR3 nucleotide sequence: TGTGCCACCAGCAGAGATTTTGTAGGCCCTCAGTTCTTC. Its translation is CATSRDFVGPQFF.

V gene TRBV2 combines with J gene TRBJ1-2; TRBD1 is a possible D gene (6 bases). The CDR3 loop spans 15 amino acids. In germline, CDR1 is SNHLY, CDR2 FYNNEI. Trimming pared 6 bases from V and 7 bases from J, leaving 21 bases between. CDR3 residues: CASSEITGAVSGYTF. Written as DNA, the CDR3 is TGTGCCAGCAGCGAGATCACGGGGGCCGTGAGTGGCTACACCTTC.

This clonotype has a handful of counts. Compared with germline, one end of the junction differs, possibly owing to a read error. The J gene is TRBJ1-2, the V gene TRBV5-1; no clear D gene. This CDR3 contains 12 residues. Per the germline V gene, CDR1 is SGHRS and CDR2 is YFSETQ. The DNA of the CDR3 is TGCGCCAGCACCTTGGGGTGGGATGGCTACACCTTC. The encoded protein is CASTLGWDGYTF.

The J gene is TRBJ1-1, the V gene TRBV5-1; maybe TRBD1 (5 bases). The CDR3 spans 14 residues. V was trimmed by 0 bases and J by 4 bases, leaving 10 bases between them. Germline assignment: CDR1 SGHRS and CDR2 YFSETQ. The CDR3 DNA is TGCGCCAGCAGCTTGGTTGATGGGGGCACTGAAGCTTTCTTT. It codes for CASSLVDGGTEAFF.

Here the CDR3 DNA reads TGTGCCAGCAGCTTCGGCTCCCGGGGGAAAGAGACCCAGTACTTC. Translating it yields CASSFGSRGKETQYF. This chain links TRBV27 with TRBJ2-5; a possible D gene is TRBD2 (6 bases). The CDR3 sequence is 15 residues long. Germline V gene lookup returns CDR1 MNHEY and CDR2 SMNVEV (reference sequence). The ends were cut back, 6 bases at V and 3 bases at J, with 17 bases in the middle.

This clonotype occurred a few times. The rearrangement uses TRBV5-1 and TRBJ2-7; TRBD1 matches 9 bases. Trimming removed 3 bases from V and 2 bases from J; junction bases left unmatched: 15. Germline assignment: CDR1 SGHRS and CDR2 YFSETQ. The CDR3 sequence is 18 residues long. CDR3 loop: CASSSSLGGTGRTYEQYF. The CDR3 region has the DNA TGCGCCAGCAGCTCCTCCTTGGGGGGGACAGGGAGGACCTACGAGCAGTACTTC. The whole variable domain, remainder taken from reference TRBV5-1 and TRBJ2-7, is KAGVTQTPRYLIKTRGQQVTLSCSPISGHRSVSWYQQTPGQGLQFLFEYFSETQRNKGNFPGRFSGRQFSNSRSEMNVSTLELGDSALYLCASSSSLGGTGRTYEQYFGPGTRLTVT.

This clonotype was seen ten or more times. This chain joins TRBV5-1 and TRBJ2-7; D is uncertain. The CDR3 spans 15 residues. Germline assignment: CDR1 SGHRS and CDR2 YFSETQ. Trimming shortened V by 0 bases and J by 1 base, and 11 bases separated the two germline ends. This chain's CDR3 is CASSLDTSRSYEQYF. DNA of the CDR3: TGCGCCAGCAGCTTGGACACCTCCAGGTCCTACGAGCAGTACTTC.

The chain uses TRBV9 and TRBJ1-2; D gene ambiguous. The CDR3 covers 14 residues. Germline assignment: CDR1 SGDLS and CDR2 YYNGEE. The germline V and J ends were trimmed by 0 bases and 3 bases, with 9 bases remaining between them. The chain's CDR3 is CASSVAPQDYGYTF. The DNA for the CDR3 is TGTGCCAGCAGCGTAGCTCCTCAAGACTATGGCTACACCTTC.

As for this clonotype: One end of the junction is discordant with germline, which a read error may explain. The chain uses TRBV7-6 and TRBJ1-6, with 8 bases lining up with TRBD1. CDR1 and CDR2 from the germline V gene are SGHVS and FNYEAQ. This CDR3 contains 14 residues. The CDR3 bases are TGTGTCAGCAGCCGGACAGGGAGCGATTCACCCCTCCACTTT. This gives the protein CVSSRTGSDSPLHF.

This rearrangement joins TRBV7-9 to TRBJ2-3; no clear D. CDR3 size: 14 residues. The germline V gene encodes CDR1 SEHNR and CDR2 FQNEAQ (reference sequence). Trimming stripped 0 bases from V and 2 bases from J, with 6 bases between. For the CDR3, the DNA is TGTGCCAGCAGCTTAGCGATACCCACAGATACGCAGTATTTT. Protein product: CASSLAIPTDTQYF.

This rearrangement joins TRBV27 to TRBJ2-5, with D possibly called TRBD1 or TRBD2 (6 bases each). The J call is in doubt because the DNA end fits TRBJ2-7 better. Germline assignment: CDR1 MNHEY and CDR2 SMNVEV (reference sequence). The CDR3 loop spans 15 amino acids. The CDR3, as DNA: TGTGCCAGCCGGATTAGGGGGGAATCGGAGTACGAGCAGTACTTC. Protein: CASRIRGESEYEQYF.

A few counts support this clonotype. This chain connects TRBV7-2 to TRBJ1-2; unclear D gene. In germline, CDR1 is SGHTA, CDR2 FQGNSA. The CDR3 sequence is 13 residues long. V lost 5 bases and J lost 7, with 14 bases in between. The CDR3 here is CASSPGGVGGYTF. The CDR3 DNA is TGTGCCAGCAGCCCCGGCGGGGTAGGTGGCTACACCTTC.

The gene calls are TRBV12-3 or TRBV12-4 and TRBJ2-1; TRBD1 matches at 9 bases. V lost 11 bases and J lost 5; bases outside the gene matches: 16. The CDR3 has 16 residues. CDR3 sequence: CASGTGMVGTHNEQFF. The CDR3 nucleotides are TGTGCCTCCGGGACAGGGATGGTCGGCACACACAATGAGCAGTTCTTC.

A few counts support this clonotype. The chain combines TRBV29-1 with TRBJ2-5; TRBD2 matches 7 bases. With V trimmed by 4 bases and J by 4 bases, 3 bases remained unmatched. There are 12 residues in the CDR3. Looked up from germline, CDR1 is SQVTM and CDR2 is ANQGSEA. CDR3: CSVVTGGETQYF. CDR3 nucleotides: TGCAGCGTTGTAACGGGGGGAGAGACCCAGTACTTC.

The chain joins TRBV13 to TRBJ2-7; tentatively, D is TRBD1 or TRBD2 (6 bases each). The CDR3 runs to 16 residues. The V and J ends lost 11 bases and 4 bases respectively, with 27 bases between them. Germline V gene sequence: CDR1 PRHDT, CDR2 FYEKMQ (reference sequence). The CDR3 here is CADSPSRGQGLYEQYF. The CDR3 nucleotides read TGTGCCGATAGTCCATCTCGGGGGCAGGGCCTTTACGAGCAGTACTTC.

A few counts support this clonotype. This sequence joins TRBV9 and TRBJ1-5; D ambiguous. Germline V gives CDR1 SGDLS, CDR2 YYNGEE. Trimming stripped 4 bases from V and 5 bases from J, with 16 bases between. The CDR3 sequence is 15 residues long. The CDR3 spells CASSPSSGADQPQHF. CDR3 DNA sequence: TGTGCCAGCAGCCCCAGCTCAGGAGCCGATCAGCCCCAGCATTTT.

The chain has TRBV28 and TRBJ2-7, with TRBD1 matching over 8 bases. J gave up 6 bases and V 6 bases, and 4 bases lay outside the gene matches. Germline V lookup: CDR1 MDHEN, CDR2 SYDVKM. The CDR3 extends over 12 amino acids. CDR3 residues: CASRTGAPEQYF. The DNA for the CDR3 is TGTGCCAGCAGGACAGGGGCGCCCGAGCAGTACTTC.